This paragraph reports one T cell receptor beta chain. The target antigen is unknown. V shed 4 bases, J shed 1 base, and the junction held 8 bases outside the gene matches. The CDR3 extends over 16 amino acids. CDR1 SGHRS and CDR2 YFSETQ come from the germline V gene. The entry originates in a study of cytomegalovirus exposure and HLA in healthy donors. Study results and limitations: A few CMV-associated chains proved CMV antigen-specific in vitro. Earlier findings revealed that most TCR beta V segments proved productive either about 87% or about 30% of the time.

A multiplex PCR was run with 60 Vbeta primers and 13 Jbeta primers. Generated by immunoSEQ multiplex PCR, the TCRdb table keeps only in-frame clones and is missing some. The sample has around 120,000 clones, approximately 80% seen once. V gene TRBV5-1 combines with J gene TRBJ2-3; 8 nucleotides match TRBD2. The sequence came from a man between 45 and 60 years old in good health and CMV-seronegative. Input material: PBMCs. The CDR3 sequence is CASSIRAGAGTDTQYF. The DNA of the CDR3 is TGCGCCAGCAGCATCCGAGCGGGGGCGGGCACAGATACGCAGTATTTT.